This T cell receptor beta chain was documented in a study of blood T cell repertoires in COVID-19. About the research overall: Sources were T cells, B-cell-depleted T cells, or PBMCs; the material itself was cDNA or gDNA.

This clone was seen ten or more times. In the original workflow: By means of reference gene primer amplification, nucleated cell counts were estimated. TCRdb's table, derived via immunoSEQ multiplex PCR, lists solely in-frame clones and lacks some. V, J and clone size derive from that table, while D and trimming were established from the DNA sequence. The repertoire holds around 160,000 clones, with 65% to 85% as singletons. Sequenced material: peripheral blood. The sequence derives from a man aged 60 to 75 with active or convalescent COVID-19.

In DNA form, the CDR3 reads TGTGCCACCAGCATGGGACTAGCGGGAGCCTACGAGCAGTACTTC. Translated: CATSMGLAGAYEQYF. The chain is built from TRBV15 and TRBJ2-7; 14 bases map to TRBD2. The ends lost 4 bases at V and 2 bases at J; junction bases unmatched: 1. Per germline, CDR1 LNHNV and CDR2 YYDKDF (reference sequence). The CDR3 totals 15 residues.